A single sample gave rise to the 17 T cell receptor beta chains below, sequenced in a study of blood T cell repertoires in COVID-19. The protocol was immunoSEQ multiplex PCR, while the TCRdb copy is restricted to in-frame clones and leaves out a portion. The sample holds 200,000 to 250,000 clones, 65% to 85% seen once. The material sequenced was PBMCs or T cells enriched from blood (not recorded which). These receptors all stem from a woman aged 60 to 75 who had recovered from COVID-19.

This chain joins TRBV5-4 and TRBJ1-2; no firm D call. Germline assignment: CDR1 SGHNT and CDR2 YYREEE (reference sequence). The CDR3 has 14 amino acids. The V end lost 1 base, the J end lost 2 bases, and 9 bases lay between the germline ends. Here the CDR3 DNA reads TGTGCCAGCAGCTTGCCCCAACAGAACTATGGCTACACCTTC. Its translation: CASSLPQQNYGYTF. Complete variable domain (other parts from reference TRBV5-4 and TRBJ1-2): ETGVTQSPTHLIKTRGQQVTLRCSSQSGHNTVSWYQQALGQGPQFIFQYYREEENGRGNFPPRFSGLQFPNYSSELNVNALELDDSALYLCASSLPQQNYGYTFGSGTRLTVV.

The chain combines TRBV15 with TRBJ2-5, with D unclear. Germline values: CDR1 LNHNV, CDR2 YYDKDF (reference sequence). The V end lost 0 bases, the J end lost 5 bases, and 4 bases lay between the germline ends. The CDR3 has 12 residues. The CDR3, as DNA: TGTGCCACCAGCAGAGATAGCGAGACCCAGTACTTC. Its translation: CATSRDSETQYF.

The chain combines TRBV6-5 with TRBJ1-1; D unresolved. The CDR3 totals 14 residues. Germline V gene data show CDR1 as MNHEY and CDR2 as SVGAGI. Trimming cost V 7 bases and J 2 bases, with 14 bases left between them. This chain's CDR3 is CASTPNTLNTEAFF. The CDR3, as DNA: TGTGCCAGCACCCCCAATACCCTAAACACTGAAGCTTTCTTT.

The V gene is TRBV6-5, the J gene TRBJ1-4; TRBD1 is a possible D gene (6 bases). CDR1 is MNHEY and CDR2 is SVGAGI in the germline V gene. The CDR3 loop spans 14 amino acids. V gave up 2 bases and J gave up 10 bases, with 14 bases separating them. The CDR3 is CASSYRDKRGKLFF. The CDR3 nucleotides read TGTGCCAGCAGTTACCGGGACAAAAGGGGAAAACTGTTTTTT.

The chain combines TRBV19 with TRBJ2-1, with 7 bases aligning to TRBD1. Trimming took 5 bases from V and 5 from J; bases not matched to a gene: 3. Per germline, CDR1 LNHDA and CDR2 SQIVND (reference sequence). The CDR3 runs 13 residues. CDR3 amino acids: CASSGTAHNEQFF. For the CDR3, the DNA is TGTGCCAGTAGTGGGACAGCACACAATGAGCAGTTCTTC.

V is TRBV4-1 and J is TRBJ1-5, with no clear D. Trimming left V 7 bases short and J 0 bases short, with 13 bases between. Germline loops: CDR1 MGHRA, CDR2 YSYEKL. The CDR3 loop spans 15 amino acids. This chain's CDR3 is CASTRGGYSNQPQHF. CDR3 nucleotides: TGCGCCAGCACAAGAGGAGGGTATAGCAATCAGCCCCAGCATTTT.

The chain joins TRBV7-9 to TRBJ2-1; possibly TRBD1 for D (5 bases). V was shortened by 3 bases and J by 10 bases, with 10 bases between the two germline ends. The CDR3 is made up of 12 amino acids. The germline CDR1 and CDR2 sequences are SEHNR and FQNEAQ (reference sequence). CDR3 in amino acids: CASSFPGNEQFF. For the CDR3, the DNA is TGTGCCAGCAGCTTTCCAGGGAACGAGCAGTTCTTC.

This clone was seen a single time. This sequence joins TRBV2 and TRBJ2-1, with 10 bases identical to TRBD2. Per the germline V gene, CDR1 is SNHLY and CDR2 is FYNNEI. The CDR3 extends over 18 amino acids. The V and J ends lost 5 bases and 6 bases, in that order; junction bases with no gene match: 16. CDR3 sequence reads: CASSSPKSLAGSGNEQFF. As DNA, the CDR3 is TGTGCCAGCAGTTCTCCGAAATCACTAGCGGGGTCTGGCAATGAGCAGTTCTTC.

This chain joins TRBV7-8 and TRBJ1-1; D remains unclear. This CDR3 is 13 amino acids long. Between the trimmed V and J ends, which lost 5 bases and 0 bases, there was a span of 7 bases. The germline V gene encodes CDR1 SGHVS and CDR2 FQNEAQ. CDR3 protein: CASSLYMNTEAFF. The CDR3 nucleotides are TGTGCCAGCAGCCTCTATATGAACACTGAAGCTTTCTTT. The full variable domain, its missing parts supplied by reference TRBV7-8 and TRBJ1-1, is GAGVSQSPRYKVAKRGQDVALRCDPISGHVSLFWYQQALGQGPEFLTYFQNEAQLDKSGLPSDRFFAERPEGSVSTLKIQRTQQEDSAVYLCASSLYMNTEAFFGQGTRLTVV.

The V and J genes are TRBV23-1 and TRBJ2-1; D is perhaps TRBD2 (6 bases). Being an ORF, TRBV23-1 has a function that is uncertain. V lost 8 bases and J 6 bases, leaving 20 bases between the germline ends. CDR3 length equals 15 residues. CDR3 residues: CASSSGTLGGNEQFF. The CDR3, as DNA: TGCGCCAGCTCGTCCGGGACCCTGGGAGGCAATGAGCAGTTCTTC.

This sequence joins TRBV19 and TRBJ2-1; D perhaps matches TRBD2 (6 bases). Germline CDR1 LNHDA, CDR2 SQIVND (reference sequence). V was trimmed by 7 bases and J by 7 bases, leaving 20 bases between them. The CDR3 has 15 amino acids. CDR3: CASTPPWRGFNEQFF. For the CDR3, the DNA is TGTGCCAGTACCCCTCCGTGGCGGGGCTTTAATGAGCAGTTCTTC. Complete variable domain (other parts from reference TRBV19 and TRBJ2-1): DGGITQSPKYLFRKEGQNVTLSCEQNLNHDAMYWYRQDPGQGLRLIYYSQIVNDFQKGDIAEGYSVSREKKESFPLTVTSAQKNPTAFYLCASTPPWRGFNEQFFGPGTRLTVL.

The rearrangement joins TRBV20-1 to TRBJ1-6, with D possibly matching TRBD1 (6 bases). Germline lookup yields CDR1 DFQATT and CDR2 SNEGSKA (reference sequence). V was shortened by 3 bases and J by 3 bases, with 9 bases between the two germline ends. This CDR3 is 14 amino acids long. CDR3 sequence reads: CSASEGGYNSPLHF. In nucleotides, the CDR3 is TGCAGTGCTAGTGAGGGGGGCTATAATTCACCCCTCCACTTT.

The V gene is TRBV18, the J gene TRBJ1-5; weak D call: TRBD1 (5 bases). Trimming took 3 bases from V and 8 from J, leaving 17 bases between them. The CDR3 is 15 amino acids. Germline loops: CDR1 KGHSH, CDR2 LQKENI. The CDR3 DNA sequence: TGTGCCAGCTCACCTGCCGCGGGGGGAAAGAAGCCCCAGCATTTT. Translating it yields CASSPAAGGKKPQHF.

This clone was detected once. The chain uses TRBV7-2 and TRBJ2-5, with 7 positions matching TRBD1. Germline lookup yields CDR1 SGHTA and CDR2 FQGNSA. CDR3 length: 15 residues. With 2 bases clipped from V and 2 bases from J, the junction kept 5 bases outside the gene matches. CDR3 in amino acids: CASSLMRTGQETQYF. The CDR3 DNA sequence: TGTGCCAGCAGCTTAATGAGGACAGGACAAGAGACCCAGTACTTC.

The chain employs TRBV7-8 and TRBJ2-3; TRBD2 matches 8 bases. The germline gives CDR1 SGHVS, CDR2 FQNEAQ. CDR3 size: 15 residues. The V gene end was trimmed by 5 bases and the J gene end by 6 bases; junction bases not matched to a gene: 10. The CDR3 reads CASSLTGLESDTQYF. The CDR3 coding sequence is TGTGCCAGCAGCCTAACGGGACTAGAATCCGATACGCAGTATTTT.

A few counts support this clone. The chain employs TRBV7-9 and TRBJ1-1, with unresolved D. The CDR3 loop spans 13 amino acids. Trimming stripped 2 bases from V and 1 base from J, with 5 bases between. Germline CDR1 and CDR2: SEHNR and FQNEAQ (reference sequence). In nucleotides, the CDR3 is TGTGCCAGCAGCTTAAGCGGGAACACTGAAGCTTTCTTT. This encodes CASSLSGNTEAFF.

V gene TRBV5-6 combines with J gene TRBJ2-7, with 7 bases that match TRBD2. Trimming cost V 0 bases and J 7 bases; bases outside gene matches: 7. CDR1 and CDR2 from the germline V gene are SGHDT and YYEEEE. The CDR3 contains 14 residues. The CDR3 DNA follows: TGTGCCAGCAGCTTGGGACTAGCTGGGCGTGAGCAGTACTTC. Translated: CASSLGLAGREQYF. Filled out from reference TRBV5-6 and TRBJ2-7, the complete variable domain reads DAGVTQSPTHLIKTRGQQVTLRCSPKSGHDTVSWYQQALGQGPQFIFQYYEEEERQRGNFPDRFSGHQFPNYSSELNVNALLLGDSALYLCASSLGLAGREQYFGPGTRLTVT.